The TCR beta chain described here comes from a study of T cell responses to AZD1222 COVID-19 vaccine. V lost 5 bases to trimming and J lost 0 bases, with 13 bases between them. This CDR3 has 16 residues. In germline, CDR1 is KGHSH, CDR2 LQKENI. This clone was found once. Its antigen is currently unknown. Produced via immunoSEQ multiplex PCR; TCRdb's table is partial and in-frame only. The sample lists 100,000 to 150,000 clones; more than 75% were seen once. Study observations and caveats: Spike-specific TCR breadth and depth grew following two AZD1222 doses.

This sample comprised peripheral blood, obtained on day 0 of AZD1222 vaccination. The rearrangement joins TRBV18 to TRBJ1-4; D is uncertain. The TCR was taken from an adult in good health. CDR3 in DNA: TGTGCCAGCTCAATATCTGCCTTTGCAACTAATGAAAAACTGTTTTTT. Amino acid sequence: CASSISAFATNEKLFF.